This entry concerns a single T cell receptor beta chain. There is no known antigen for this receptor. No base quality values were provided; no much bigger clone lies one nucleotide off. This entry belongs to a study of regulatory T cells in long-lasting Graves disease (TCRdb year 2021). A note on the overall study: Newly diagnosed Graves' disease patients had taken antithyroid drugs for less than 3 months. Patients with persistent Graves' disease were compared with patients with newly diagnosed Graves' disease using TCR sequencing and RNA sequencing of peripheral blood. A total of around 35 samples underwent TCR sequencing: around 13 from persistent and roughly 20 from newly diagnosed Graves' disease patients. The study took place in China and was registered as a clinical trial.

On the study overall, not on this receptor specifically: TRBV28, TRBJ1-2 and TRBJ2-5 were preferentially used in persistent disease, while TRBV20-1 and TRBJ2-1 were favored in newly diagnosed disease. The authors acknowledged the small sample size as a limitation that may reduce accuracy. Sequencing and analysis were limited to the TCR beta chain. Patients with persistent disease shared more public clonotypes (about 2,500) than newly diagnosed patients did (more than 900). Only peripheral blood was studied, because thyroid tissue, the primary lesion, was inaccessible. Compared with newly diagnosed patients, persistent Graves' disease patients had lower TCR Shannon entropy and fewer highly expanded clones, which suggests clonal expansion.

The method was multiplex PCR. Instrument on record: Illumina HiSeq 4000. iRepertoire HTBI primers and Arm-PCR amplification of CDR3 regions were used to construct TCR beta libraries. Gel purification was performed on PCR products prior to sequencing. Processing in the source paper ran as follows. A total of 62 TRBV and about 13 TRBJ segments were identified across samples and were used for gene usage analysis of CDR3 amino acid clonotypes. Filtered high-quality paired reads were merged into contigs using COPE and FqMerger. Contigs were aligned with BLAST to IMGT TRBV, TRBD and TRBJ reference genes, and CDR3 was defined per IMGT. Any clonotype with a frequency above 0.1% was classified as a highly expanded clone. Repertoire diversity was measured by Shannon entropy, and V-J evenness by the Gini coefficient. Clonotypes shared by more than one individual were considered public. The raw public reads went through TCRdb reprocessing: fastp at Q25, MiXCR clone calling, in-frame beta chains kept. Each record represents a unique CDR3 protein, reported with the most common genes and DNA among its rows. Here the V and J calls rest on TCRdb's processing, not on the authors' analysis. A total of around 250,000 distinct CDR3 sequences appear in this sample, 15% to 20% of them only once. In total, the top ten clones hold about 15% of the sample.

According to the study, the label for this sample's time point signals: newly diagnosed GD, antithyroid drugs for less than 3 months. RNA was extracted from PBMCs in TRIzol for both TCR sequencing and RNA sequencing. The diagnosis of Graves' disease followed American Thyroid Association guidelines. Recruitment of patients was carried out at an endocrinology department in Xi'an, China. Each patient gave approximately 9 milliliters of peripheral blood, collected in an EDTA anticoagulant tube. PBMCs were isolated by Ficoll Paque Plus density gradient separation without further T cell sorting. RNA quality was checked with an Agilent 2100 Bioanalyzer and agarose gel, and concentration with a NanoDrop 2000. The CDR3 sequence holds 13 residues, the cysteine and phenylalanine included. The entry retains the CDR3 DNA only, 39 bases that are in frame from base 1. Trimming costs V 10 bases and J 1 base, and their ends lie 11 bases apart. Reading the germline V gene gives CDR1 MNHNS and CDR2 SASEGT.

These same records also appear under a second study, on T cells in Graves' hyperthyroidism and ophthalmopathy. From the second report: Graves' hyperthyroidism was defined as stable when no progression to ophthalmopathy occurred over 18 months of follow-up. Hyperthyroidism patients were newly diagnosed, had a disease duration of under 2 months, and were aged 18 to 65 years. Any patient with an uncontrolled infection, another autoimmune disease, pregnancy or lactation was excluded. Diagnoses were established on the basis of clinical symptoms, serum thyroxine and TRAb, thyroid ultrasound, and orbital computed tomography. A first-round RT-PCR of the TCR CDR3 used the HTBI primer set with the Qiagen OneStep RT-PCR kit. Most expanded thyroid clonotypes (frequency above 0.001) were also found in blood, which suggests that blood repertoires may mirror thyroid immune responses. In cross-validation, a model built on a 13 V-J signature told ophthalmopathy apart from stable hyperthyroidism with about 90% sensitivity and about 81% specificity, and in testing the same model reached 80%/75%. In validation, progression to ophthalmopathy was predicted by the model with more than 65% sensitivity and just over 72% specificity, a median of about 6.4 months before onset. TCR V-J signatures able to tell the groups apart were searched for in a discovery cohort of 90 to 100 patients, of whom roughly 42 had Graves' ophthalmopathy and about 60 had stable Graves' hyperthyroidism. Whether ophthalmopathy could be predicted prospectively was tested in an independent validation cohort made up of approximately 19 hyperthyroidism patients plus 17 patients who later progressed to ophthalmopathy. The 85 to 100 discovery patients were divided at random into training and test sets in a 7:3 ratio. The study also compared thyroid tissue and blood T-cell repertoires from several Graves' hyperthyroidism patients. After sampling, hyperthyroidism patients received methimazole starting at 30 mg daily, and ophthalmopathy patients received high-dose intravenous methylprednisolone. A second multiplex PCR round built the libraries, followed by size selection and purification. The libraries were sequenced on an Illumina HiSeq2000 using paired-end 100 bp reads. SOAPnuke was used to process the raw data, throwing out any read that contained adapters or uncalled bases, had a mean Phred below 15, or lacked an exact constant-primer or identifier match. COPE v1.2.5 was used to merge the high-quality paired reads, and each unique nucleotide sequence was defined as a clonotype. MiTCR v1.1 was used to align the clonotypes against IMGT TRBV, TRBD and TRBJ reference segments. The analysis was restricted to V-J combinations with a frequency above 0.0001, which together covered about 99% of the repertoires. A TCS score was defined as the ratio of F50 (clonal expansion) to E x V (chaos), with BLOSUM62-based TCRdist applied between CDR3 peptides within each V-J. Welch's t-statistics and random forest reduced roughly 540 V-J features to some 14, which were used in a naive Bayes classifier (R e1071). Sample size was not statistically predetermined, and investigators were not blinded to group allocation. The paper reports TCR Vbeta CDR3 sequencing of about 140 peripheral blood samples: around 41 ophthalmopathy, roughly 74 hyperthyroidism and 17 progressor patients.

This sequence uses TRBV6-1 and TRBJ1-5; the D segment cannot be called with confidence. This receptor was taken from a woman aged 30 to 39 with Graves disease. Donor details come from another sample of the same person, matched by shared clones. The material sequenced was peripheral blood mononuclear cells (PBMCs), taken at new diagnosis, from a patient treated with antithyroid drugs. The CDR3 protein sequence reads: CATGRVSNQPQHF. The DNA sequence reads TGTGCCACCGGACGGGTGAGCAATCAGCCCCAGCATTTT.